Below, one T cell receptor (beta chain) is given with its context. The antigen is unknown. The sample is drawn from a study of blood T cells in healthy people across ages. Study-wide results and limits: Older age coincided with a roughly linear decline in TCR beta diversity per million T cells.

Healthy Caucasians from Russia aged roughly 6 to 90 served as donors. Drawing of peripheral blood yielded about 9.7 milliliters from each donor. Extraction yielded at least 5 micrograms of total RNA per sample. The CDR3 consists of 16 residues. The use of a sample-barcoded 5' primer and a J-beta primer mix characterized a second PCR of about 7 to 12 cycles. TCRdb itself ran the 5' RACE reads through MiXCR, one entry per CDR3 protein. The table has 1 million to 1.2 million distinct CDR3 sequences, less than 45% seen once. The sample consisted of blood. The sequence was obtained from a young man in good health. The chain recombines TRBV21-1 with TRBJ1-5; the table names TRBD1, a call not compared with the DNA. TRBV21-1 is a pseudogene. The CDR3: CASSKGAGSRNQPQHF. CDR3 coding DNA: TGTGCCAGCAGCAAAGGGGCAGGGAGCAGAAATCAGCCCCAGCATTTT.